The clone carrying this T cell receptor beta chain has more than one count but fewer than ten. cDNA synthesis used the whole RNA isolate, giving expressed TCRB sequences. Using immunoSEQ multiplex PCR, the repertoire was profiled, and TCRdb retains in-frame clones only, with some absent. The repertoire holds over 120,000 clones, with around a tenth as singletons. The sample originates from a study of beta chain features in type 1 diabetes. Looked up from germline, CDR1 is LNHDA and CDR2 is SQIVND (reference sequence). Deletions cut 4 bases from V and 2 bases from J, with 12 bases between. CDR3 length: 15 residues.

The TCR originated in a young man in good health. Sequenced sample: central memory CD4+ T cells from blood. The rearrangement links TRBV19 to TRBJ1-5, with unresolved D. In DNA form, the CDR3 reads TGTGCCAGTAGTAGAACACCCGGGGGCAATCAGCCCCAGCATTTT. Translated, it gives CASSRTPGGNQPQHF.